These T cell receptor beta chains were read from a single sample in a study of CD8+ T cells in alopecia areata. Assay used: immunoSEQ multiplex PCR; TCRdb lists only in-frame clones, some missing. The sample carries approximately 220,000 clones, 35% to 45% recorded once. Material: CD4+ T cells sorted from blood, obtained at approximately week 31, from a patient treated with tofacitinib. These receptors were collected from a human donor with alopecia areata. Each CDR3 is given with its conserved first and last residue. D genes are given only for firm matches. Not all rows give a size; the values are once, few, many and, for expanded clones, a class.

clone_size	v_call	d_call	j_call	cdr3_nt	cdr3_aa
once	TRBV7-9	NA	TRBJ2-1	TGTGCCAGCAGCTTAAATATGGCTGGCTCCTACAATGAGCAGTTCTTC	CASSLNMAGSYNEQFF
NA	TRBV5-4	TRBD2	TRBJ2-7	TGTGCCAGCAGTCGGACTAGCCGTACCTACGAGCAGTACTTC	CASSRTSRTYEQYF
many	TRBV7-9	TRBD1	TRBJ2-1	TGTGCCAGCAGCGTACAGGGGGCGGCCGGTAATGAGCAGTTCTTC	CASSVQGAAGNEQFF
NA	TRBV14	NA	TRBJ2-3	TGTGCCAGCAGCCAGTGGGGGATTAGCACAGATACGCAGTATTTT	CASSQWGISTDTQYF
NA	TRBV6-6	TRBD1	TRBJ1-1	TGTGCCAGCAGAGGGACAGGTTCTGAAGCTTTCTTT	CASRGTGSEAFF
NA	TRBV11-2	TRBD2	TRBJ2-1	TGTGCCAGCAGCTTGGGCGCGGGGGGATTCAATGAGCAGTTCTTC	CASSLGAGGFNEQFF
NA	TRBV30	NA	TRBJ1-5	TGTGCCTGGAGTGTACTTCAGAGCAATCAGCCCCAGCATTTT	CAWSVLQSNQPQHF
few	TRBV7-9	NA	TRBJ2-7	TGTGCCAGCCGAGGCCCCTTGACCGTAAAATCCTCCTACGAGCAGTACTTC	CASRGPLTVKSSYEQYF
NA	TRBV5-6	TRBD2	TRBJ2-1	TGTGCCAGCAGCTTGCGGCTAGCGGGGGACAATGAGCAGTTCTTC	CASSLRLAGDNEQFF
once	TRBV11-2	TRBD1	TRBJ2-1	TGTGCCAGCAGCTCGGGACAGGGGTTTAGTGGGTGGTTCTTC	CASSSGQGFSGWFF
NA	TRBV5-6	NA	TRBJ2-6	TGTGCCAGCAGCTCCACTGGGGCCAACGTCCTGACTTTC	CASSSTGANVLTF
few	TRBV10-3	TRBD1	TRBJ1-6	TGTGCCATCTCTAAGACAGGGGTCAATTCACCCCTCCACTTT	CAISKTGVNSPLHF
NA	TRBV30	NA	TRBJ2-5	TGTGCCTCCTGGGGACTGGAAAGTGTTCAGTACTTC	CASWGLESVQYF
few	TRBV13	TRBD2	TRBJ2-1	TGTGCCAGCAGCTATCGGACTAGCGGGGCCGGGGTTTCCTACAATGAGCAGTTCTTC	CASSYRTSGAGVSYNEQFF
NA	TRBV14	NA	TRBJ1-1	TGTGCCAGCAGCCCTCCGGGGTTGAACACTGAAGCTTTCTTT	CASSPPGLNTEAFF
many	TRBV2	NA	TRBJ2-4	TGTGCCAGCAGTGTGGGCAGAAACATTCAGTACTTC	CASSVGRNIQYF
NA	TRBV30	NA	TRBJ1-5	TGTGCCTGGAGTTCGTATAGCAATCAGCCCCAGCATTTT	CAWSSYSNQPQHF
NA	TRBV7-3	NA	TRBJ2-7	TGTGCCAGCAGCTTACTGGGGGGAAACGAGCAGTACTTC	CASSLLGGNEQYF
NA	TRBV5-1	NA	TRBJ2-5	TGCGCCAGCAGCCGGGGAAGGGACCGTTTGTCGGACCAAGAGACCCAGTACTTC	CASSRGRDRLSDQETQYF
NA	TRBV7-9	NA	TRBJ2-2	TGTGCCAGCAGCCCCGCCACGACCGGGGAGCTGTTTTTT	CASSPATTGELFF